The source of this TCR beta chain is a study of blood T cells in healthy people across ages. The CDR3 runs 15 residues. V was trimmed by 5 bases and J by 3 bases, leaving 16 bases between them. Germline V lookup: CDR1 SGHTA, CDR2 FQGNSA. Each sample had at least 7 million PBMCs isolated. This clonotype was counted only a few times. A second PCR of roughly 7 to 11 cycles used a sample-barcoded 5' primer and a J-beta primer mix. From the 5' RACE reads, TCRdb called clonotypes with MiXCR, one entry per CDR3 protein. The sample includes 1.5 million to 2 million distinct CDR3 sequences, less than 50% of them seen just once.

The sample taken for sequencing was blood. The genes are TRBV7-2 and TRBJ1-2; D is perhaps TRBD1 (6 bases). The source of this sequence is a woman aged 40 to 50 in good health. CDR3 nucleotides: TGTGCCAGCAGCCCCCTACAGGGCTTTTACTATGGCTACACCTTC. It specifies CASSPLQGFYYGYTF. Drawing the rest from reference TRBV7-2 and TRBJ1-2, the complete variable domain is GAGVSQSPSNKVTEKGKDVELRCDPISGHTALYWYRQSLGQGLEFLIYFQGNSAPDKSGLPSDRFSAERTGGSVSTLTIQRTQQEDSAVYLCASSPLQGFYYGYTFGSGTRLTVV.